The present TCR beta chain was sequenced within a study of CD8 T cells in Susac syndrome. CDR1 and CDR2 (germline): SEHNR, FQNEAQ (reference sequence). V was shortened by 4 bases and J by 6 bases, with 18 bases between the two germline ends. The CDR3 contains 16 residues. Random hexamers were used to reverse transcribe the RNA input (about 0.5 to 1 ug). TCRdb ran MiXCR on the immunoSEQ multiplex PCR reads and lists one entry per CDR3 protein. The sample includes roughly 110,000 distinct CDR3 sequences, 94% seen only once; the top ten take around 0.41%. TEMRA cells were FACS-enriched, while CD8+ and CD4+ T cells were negatively isolated.

The origin of this receptor is a human donor with Susac syndrome. The specimen was CD8+ T cells from PBMCs. This chain connects TRBV7-9 to TRBJ2-2, with D perhaps matching TRBD2 (5 bases). Here the CDR3 reads CASSSSQVATPGELFF. Here the CDR3 DNA reads TGTGCCAGCAGCTCCTCCCAAGTAGCGACCCCCGGGGAGCTGTTTTTT.